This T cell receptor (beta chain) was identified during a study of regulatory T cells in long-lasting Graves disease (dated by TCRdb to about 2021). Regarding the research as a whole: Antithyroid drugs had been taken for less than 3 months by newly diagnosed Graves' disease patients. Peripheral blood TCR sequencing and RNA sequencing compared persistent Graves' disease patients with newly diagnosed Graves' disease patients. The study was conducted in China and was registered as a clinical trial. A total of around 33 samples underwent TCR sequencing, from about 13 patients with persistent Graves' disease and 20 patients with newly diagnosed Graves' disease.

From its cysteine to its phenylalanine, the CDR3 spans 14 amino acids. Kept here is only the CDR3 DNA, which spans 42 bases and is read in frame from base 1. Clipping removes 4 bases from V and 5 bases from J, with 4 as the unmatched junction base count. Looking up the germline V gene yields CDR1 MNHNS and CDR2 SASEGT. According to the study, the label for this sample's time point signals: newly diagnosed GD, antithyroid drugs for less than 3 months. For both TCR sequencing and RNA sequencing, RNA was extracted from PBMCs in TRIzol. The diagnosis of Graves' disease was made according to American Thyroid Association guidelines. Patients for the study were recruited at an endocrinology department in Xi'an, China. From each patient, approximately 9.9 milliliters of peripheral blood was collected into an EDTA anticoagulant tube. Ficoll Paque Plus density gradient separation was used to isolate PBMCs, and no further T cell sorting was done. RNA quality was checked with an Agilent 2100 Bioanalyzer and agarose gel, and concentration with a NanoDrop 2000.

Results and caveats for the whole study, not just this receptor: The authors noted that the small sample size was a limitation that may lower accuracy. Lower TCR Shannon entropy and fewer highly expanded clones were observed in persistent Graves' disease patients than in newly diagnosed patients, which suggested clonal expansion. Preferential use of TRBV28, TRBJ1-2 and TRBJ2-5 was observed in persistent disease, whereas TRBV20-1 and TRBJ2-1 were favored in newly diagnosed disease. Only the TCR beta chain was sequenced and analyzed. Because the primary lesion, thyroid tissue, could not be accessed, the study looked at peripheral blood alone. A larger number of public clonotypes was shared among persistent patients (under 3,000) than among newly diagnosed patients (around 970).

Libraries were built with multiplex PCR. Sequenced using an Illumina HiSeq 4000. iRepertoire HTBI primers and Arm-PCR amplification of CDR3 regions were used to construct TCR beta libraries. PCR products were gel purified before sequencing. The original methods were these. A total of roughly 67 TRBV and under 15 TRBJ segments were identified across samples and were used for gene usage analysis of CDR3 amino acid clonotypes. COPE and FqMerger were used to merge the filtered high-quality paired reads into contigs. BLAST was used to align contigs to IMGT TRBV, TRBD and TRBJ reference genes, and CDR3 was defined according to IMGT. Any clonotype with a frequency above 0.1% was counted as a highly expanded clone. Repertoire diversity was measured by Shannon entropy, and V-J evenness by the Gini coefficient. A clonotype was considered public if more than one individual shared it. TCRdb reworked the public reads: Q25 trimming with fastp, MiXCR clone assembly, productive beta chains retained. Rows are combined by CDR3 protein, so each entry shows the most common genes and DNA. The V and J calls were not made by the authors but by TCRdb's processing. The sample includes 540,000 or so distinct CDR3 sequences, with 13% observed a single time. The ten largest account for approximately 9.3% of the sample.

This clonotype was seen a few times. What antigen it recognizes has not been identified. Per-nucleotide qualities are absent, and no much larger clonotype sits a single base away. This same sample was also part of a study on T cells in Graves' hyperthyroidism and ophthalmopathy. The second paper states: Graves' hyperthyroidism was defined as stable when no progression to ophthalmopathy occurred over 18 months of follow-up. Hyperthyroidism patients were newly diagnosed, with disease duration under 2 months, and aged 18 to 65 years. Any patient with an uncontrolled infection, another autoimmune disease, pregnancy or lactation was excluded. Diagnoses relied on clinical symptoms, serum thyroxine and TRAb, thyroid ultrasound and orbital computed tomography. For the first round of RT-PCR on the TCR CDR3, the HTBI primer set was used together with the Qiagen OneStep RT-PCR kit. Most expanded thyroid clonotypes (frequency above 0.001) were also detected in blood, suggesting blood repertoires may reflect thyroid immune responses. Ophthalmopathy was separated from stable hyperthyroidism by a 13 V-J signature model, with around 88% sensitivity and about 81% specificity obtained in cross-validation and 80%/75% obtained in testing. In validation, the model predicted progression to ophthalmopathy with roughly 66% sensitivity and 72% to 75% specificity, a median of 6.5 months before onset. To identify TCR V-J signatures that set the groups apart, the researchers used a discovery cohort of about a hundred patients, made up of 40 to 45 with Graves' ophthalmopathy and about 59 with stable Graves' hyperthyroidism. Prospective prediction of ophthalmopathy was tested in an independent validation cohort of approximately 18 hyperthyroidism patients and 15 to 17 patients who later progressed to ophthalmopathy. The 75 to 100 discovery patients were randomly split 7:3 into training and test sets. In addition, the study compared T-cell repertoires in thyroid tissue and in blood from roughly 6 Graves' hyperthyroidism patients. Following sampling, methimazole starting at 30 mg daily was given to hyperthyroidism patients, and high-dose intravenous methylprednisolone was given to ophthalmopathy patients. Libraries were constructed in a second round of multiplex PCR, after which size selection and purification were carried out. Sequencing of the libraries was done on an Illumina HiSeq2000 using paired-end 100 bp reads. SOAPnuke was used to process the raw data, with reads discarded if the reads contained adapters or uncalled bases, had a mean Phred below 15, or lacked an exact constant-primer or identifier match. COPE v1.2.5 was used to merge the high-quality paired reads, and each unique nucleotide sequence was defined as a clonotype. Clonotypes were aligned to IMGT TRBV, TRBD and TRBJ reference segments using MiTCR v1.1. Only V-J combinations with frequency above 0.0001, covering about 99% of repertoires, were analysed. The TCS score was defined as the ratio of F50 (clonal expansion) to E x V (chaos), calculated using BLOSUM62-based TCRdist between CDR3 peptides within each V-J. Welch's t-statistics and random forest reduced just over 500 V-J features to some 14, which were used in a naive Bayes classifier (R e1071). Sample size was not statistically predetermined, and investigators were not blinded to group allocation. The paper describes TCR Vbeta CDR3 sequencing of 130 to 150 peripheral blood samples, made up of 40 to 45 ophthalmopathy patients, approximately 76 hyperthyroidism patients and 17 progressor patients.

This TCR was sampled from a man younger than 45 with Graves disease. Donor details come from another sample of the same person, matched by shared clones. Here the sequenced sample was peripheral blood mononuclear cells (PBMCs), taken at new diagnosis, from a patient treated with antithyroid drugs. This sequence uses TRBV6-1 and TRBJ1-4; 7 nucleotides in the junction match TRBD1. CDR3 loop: CASSAGTVNEKLFF. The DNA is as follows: TGTGCCAGCAGTGCCGGGACAGTCAATGAAAAACTGTTTTTT.